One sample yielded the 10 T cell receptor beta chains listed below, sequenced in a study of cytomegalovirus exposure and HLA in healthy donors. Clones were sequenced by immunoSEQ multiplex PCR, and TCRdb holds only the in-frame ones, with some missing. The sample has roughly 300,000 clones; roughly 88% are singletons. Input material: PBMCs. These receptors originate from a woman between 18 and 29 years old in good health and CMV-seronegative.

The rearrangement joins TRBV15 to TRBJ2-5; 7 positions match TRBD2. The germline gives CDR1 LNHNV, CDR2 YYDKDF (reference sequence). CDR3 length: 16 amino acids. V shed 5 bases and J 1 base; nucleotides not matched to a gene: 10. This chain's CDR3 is CATSGGGEGVQETQYF. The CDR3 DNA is TGTGCCACCAGCGGTGGGGGGGAGGGCGTCCAAGAGACCCAGTACTTC.

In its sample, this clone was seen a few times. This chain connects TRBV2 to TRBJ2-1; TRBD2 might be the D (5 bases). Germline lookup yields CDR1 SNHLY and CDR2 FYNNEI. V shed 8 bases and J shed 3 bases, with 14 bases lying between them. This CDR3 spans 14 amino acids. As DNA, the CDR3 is TGTGCCAGCTCGAAGAGCAGCGGCTACAATGAGCAGTTCTTC. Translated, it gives CASSKSSGYNEQFF.

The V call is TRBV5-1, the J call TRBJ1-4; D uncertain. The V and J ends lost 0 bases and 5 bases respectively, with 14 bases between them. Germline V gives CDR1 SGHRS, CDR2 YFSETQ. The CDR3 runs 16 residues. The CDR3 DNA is TGCGCCAGCAGCTTGGAGAGTAGCCGGAACAATGAAAAACTGTTTTTT. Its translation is CASSLESSRNNEKLFF.

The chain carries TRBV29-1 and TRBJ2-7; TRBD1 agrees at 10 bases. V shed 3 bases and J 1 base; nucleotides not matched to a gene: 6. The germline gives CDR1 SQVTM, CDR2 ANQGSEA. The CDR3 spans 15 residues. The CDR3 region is CSVDPPGQGSYEQYF. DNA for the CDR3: TGCAGCGTTGATCCCCCGGGACAGGGGTCCTACGAGCAGTACTTC.

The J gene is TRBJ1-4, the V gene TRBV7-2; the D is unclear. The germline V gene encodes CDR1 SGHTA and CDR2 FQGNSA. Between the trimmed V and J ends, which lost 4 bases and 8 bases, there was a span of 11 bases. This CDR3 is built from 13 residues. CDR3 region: CASSSIEEEKLFF. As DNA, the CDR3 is TGTGCCAGCAGCTCAATTGAGGAAGAAAAACTGTTTTTT.

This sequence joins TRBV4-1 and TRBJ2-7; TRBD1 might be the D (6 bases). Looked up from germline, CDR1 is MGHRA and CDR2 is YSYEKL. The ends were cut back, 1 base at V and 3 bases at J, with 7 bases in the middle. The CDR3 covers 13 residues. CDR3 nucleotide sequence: TGCGCCAGCAGCCAAGCCAGGGGCTACGAGCAGTACTTC. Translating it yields CASSQARGYEQYF.

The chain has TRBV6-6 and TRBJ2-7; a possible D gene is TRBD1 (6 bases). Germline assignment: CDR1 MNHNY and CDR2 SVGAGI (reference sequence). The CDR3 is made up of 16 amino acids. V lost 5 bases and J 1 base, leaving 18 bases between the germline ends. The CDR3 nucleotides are TGTGCCAGCAGTGGTCTAGGGGGTCAAAATTCCTACGAGCAGTACTTC. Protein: CASSGLGGQNSYEQYF.

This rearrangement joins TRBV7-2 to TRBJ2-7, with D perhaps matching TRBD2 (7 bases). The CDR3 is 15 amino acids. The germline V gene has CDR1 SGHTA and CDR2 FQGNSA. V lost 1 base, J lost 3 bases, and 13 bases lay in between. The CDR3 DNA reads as TGTGCCAGCAGCTTAGGGGGGGGCTCAGACTACGAGCAGTACTTC. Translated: CASSLGGGSDYEQYF.

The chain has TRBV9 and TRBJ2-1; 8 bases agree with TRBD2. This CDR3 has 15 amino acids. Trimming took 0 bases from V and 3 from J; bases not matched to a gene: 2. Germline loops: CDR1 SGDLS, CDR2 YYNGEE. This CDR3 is CASSVDSGGYNEQFF. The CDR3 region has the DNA TGTGCCAGCAGCGTAGACAGCGGGGGCTACAATGAGCAGTTCTTC.

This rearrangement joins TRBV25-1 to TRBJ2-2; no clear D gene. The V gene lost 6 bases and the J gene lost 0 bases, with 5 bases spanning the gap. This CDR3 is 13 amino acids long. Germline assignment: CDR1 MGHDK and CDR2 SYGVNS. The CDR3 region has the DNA TGTGCCAGCAGCCAGGCGAACACCGGGGAGCTGTTTTTT. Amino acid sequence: CASSQANTGELFF.